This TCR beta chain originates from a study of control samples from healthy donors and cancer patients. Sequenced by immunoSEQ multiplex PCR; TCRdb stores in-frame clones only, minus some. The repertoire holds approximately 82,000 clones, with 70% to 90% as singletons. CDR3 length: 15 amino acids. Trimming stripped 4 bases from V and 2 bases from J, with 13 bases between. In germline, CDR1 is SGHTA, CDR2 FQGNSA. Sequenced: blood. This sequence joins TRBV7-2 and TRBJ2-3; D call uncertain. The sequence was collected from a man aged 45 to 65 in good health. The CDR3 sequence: CASSSGFRLTDTQYF. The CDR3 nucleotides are TGTGCCAGCAGCTCCGGATTCCGACTCACAGATACGCAGTATTTT.